The T cell receptor beta chain described here comes from a study of blood T cells in healthy people across ages. About this clonotype itself: The antigen is not known.

The CDR3 consists of 13 residues. V was pared by 5 bases and J by 2 bases, with 9 bases between. The germline V gene has CDR1 SEHNR and CDR2 FQNEAQ (reference sequence). Combining a sample-barcoded 5' primer with a J-beta primer mix, a second PCR ran for about 6 to 12 cycles. Each CDR3 protein is one row after TCRdb ran MiXCR on the 5' RACE reads. The sample records 700,000 to 800,000 distinct CDR3 sequences, around 40% being singletons. Study outcomes and limitations: In older individuals, TCR beta diversity per million T cells was lower, falling roughly linearly with age.

Sequencing was carried out using blood. This TCR came from an older woman in good health. V usage is TRBV7-9 and J usage is TRBJ2-5; D unclear. The CDR3, as DNA: TGTGCCAGCAGCATACAGTTTCAAGAGACCCAGTACTTC. Protein product: CASSIQFQETQYF.